The rows below give T cell receptor beta chains drawn from one sample of a study of control samples from healthy donors and cancer patients. Using immunoSEQ multiplex PCR, the repertoire was profiled, and TCRdb retains in-frame clones only, with some absent. This table has 65,000 to 90,000 clones, 94% appearing once. Sequencing used blood. The receptors were gathered from a woman in her twenties or thirties in good health. Both conserved end residues are trimmed from each CDR3. Fields, in order: J gene, V gene, CDR3 protein.

j_call: TRBJ1-2
v_call: TRBV19
cdr3_aa: ASSPGGGNGYT

j_call: TRBJ2-3
v_call: TRBV4-1
cdr3_aa: ASSHLRGDTQY

j_call: TRBJ1-1
v_call: TRBV5-1
cdr3_aa: ASSPQKNTEAF

j_call: TRBJ1-4
v_call: TRBV2
cdr3_aa: ASRGDGEKLF

j_call: TRBJ1-4
v_call: TRBV19
cdr3_aa: ASSIEGGLNEKLF

j_call: TRBJ2-5
v_call: TRBV11-2
cdr3_aa: ASSPPGGKTQY

j_call: TRBJ1-2
v_call: TRBV29-1
cdr3_aa: SVVTGLEGNYGYT

j_call: TRBJ2-7
v_call: TRBV19
cdr3_aa: ASSMGQPYEQY

j_call: TRBJ1-2
v_call: TRBV2
cdr3_aa: ASRHQERDGYT

j_call: TRBJ1-4
v_call: TRBV4-1
cdr3_aa: ASSQDPLSGGRDEKLF

j_call: TRBJ1-3
v_call: TRBV10-3
cdr3_aa: AISDVGGFSGNTIY

j_call: TRBJ1-4
v_call: TRBV11-2
cdr3_aa: ASSPIWGAANEKLF

j_call: TRBJ1-1
v_call: TRBV9
cdr3_aa: ASSGRDLTEAF

j_call: TRBJ2-7
v_call: TRBV29-1
cdr3_aa: SVAIIGQDEQY

j_call: TRBJ1-2
v_call: TRBV18
cdr3_aa: ASSLGQGPMLNYGYT

j_call: TRBJ2-5
v_call: TRBV5-1
cdr3_aa: ASSLRGRGQETQY

j_call: TRBJ1-4
v_call: TRBV10-1
cdr3_aa: ASSESTGPTNEKLF

j_call: TRBJ2-1
v_call: TRBV10-1
cdr3_aa: ASSSHYDSSGGYNEQF

j_call: TRBJ1-1
v_call: TRBV15
cdr3_aa: ATSSGQGVQMNTEAF

j_call: TRBJ1-1
v_call: TRBV9
cdr3_aa: ASSARTGKYTEAF

j_call: TRBJ1-1
v_call: TRBV19
cdr3_aa: ASRYGTYTEAF

j_call: TRBJ2-2
v_call: TRBV7-3
cdr3_aa: ASSGERRTGELF

j_call: TRBJ2-1
v_call: TRBV4-1
cdr3_aa: ASSQGGGFNEQF

j_call: TRBJ1-4
v_call: TRBV18
cdr3_aa: ASSPETEKLF

j_call: TRBJ1-6
v_call: TRBV3-1/TRBV3-2
cdr3_aa: ASSQRQGSPLH

j_call: TRBJ2-3
v_call: TRBV5-5
cdr3_aa: ASSLAQGGRTDTQY

j_call: TRBJ1-2
v_call: TRBV25-1
cdr3_aa: ASSEGVGYGYT

j_call: TRBJ1-1
v_call: TRBV15
cdr3_aa: ATSTIRAGKTEAF

j_call: TRBJ1-6
v_call: TRBV6-5
cdr3_aa: ASSQPRDGISPLH

j_call: TRBJ2-1
v_call: TRBV12-3/TRBV12-4
cdr3_aa: ASSYLNEQF

j_call: TRBJ2-7
v_call: TRBV4-1
cdr3_aa: ASRLGTDHEQY

j_call: TRBJ2-3
v_call: TRBV29-1
cdr3_aa: SVLDREFRDTQY

j_call: TRBJ1-4
v_call: TRBV28
cdr3_aa: ASSGGATNEKLF

j_call: TRBJ1-1
v_call: TRBV19
cdr3_aa: ASSLLGLATEAF

j_call: TRBJ1-2
v_call: TRBV14
cdr3_aa: ASSQESVYGYT

j_call: TRBJ1-2
v_call: TRBV29-1
cdr3_aa: SVAGDYGYT